The 15 T cell receptor beta chains below come from one sample, sequenced in a study of Ad26.COV2.S vaccination and SARS-CoV-2 variants. Treatment denoted: some 19 received Ad26.COV2.S at low or high dose, single or two shots; about 5 received placebo; per-sample allocation not given. On day 63 after the first injection, vaccine and placebo recipients gave samples. Repertoires were generated with immunoSEQ multiplex PCR, while TCRdb's copy carries only in-frame clones and drops some. Seen here are about 350,000 clones, 85% to 90% observed once, and the top ten hold roughly 5%. The sequences come from peripheral blood, collected in a trial of Ad26.COV2.S vaccine versus placebo. The source is a person aged 18-65 years who received the Ad26.COV2.S COVID-19 vaccine or a placebo.

CDR3 DNA: TGTGCCAGCAGCAAACTAGCGGCGGGCTCCTACGAGCAGTACTTC. It yields the protein CASSKLAAGSYEQYF. This sequence joins TRBV2 and TRBJ2-7; 8 positions match TRBD2. This CDR3 has 15 residues. Germline values: CDR1 SNHLY, CDR2 FYNNEI. V shed 6 bases and J 0 bases; nucleotides not matched to a gene: 7.

Only one count was recorded for this clone. The chain employs TRBV30 and TRBJ2-5; D not certain. Trimming took 2 bases from V and 2 from J, leaving 3 bases between them. Germline V gene lookup returns CDR1 GTSNPN and CDR2 SVGIG (reference sequence). This CDR3 has 11 amino acids. DNA for the CDR3: TGTGCCTGGAGTACGCAAGAGACCCAGTACTTC. Its translation: CAWSTQETQYF.

V is TRBV15 and J is TRBJ1-3; 7 positions match TRBD1. Looked up from germline, CDR1 is LNHNV and CDR2 is YYDKDF (reference sequence). The trim removed 8 bases at V and 3 bases at J, leaving 4 bases unmatched. The CDR3 is 13 amino acids. The CDR3 coding sequence is TGTGCCACCGCGGGACAGTTTGGAAACACCATATATTTT. Translation gives CATAGQFGNTIYF. The entire variable domain, with the rest obtained from reference TRBV15 and TRBJ1-3, is as follows: DAMVIQNPRYQVTQFGKPVTLSCSQTLNHNVMYWYQQKSSQAPKLLFHYYDKDFNNEADTPDNFQSRRPNTSFCFLDIRSPGLGDTAMYLCATAGQFGNTIYFGEGSWLTVV.

As concerns this clone: The identical CDR3 is also encoded by other nucleotide sequences in the sample. The V call is TRBV7-2, the J call TRBJ2-2, with a possible D match to TRBD1 (5 bases). The CDR3 is 14 amino acids. V dropped 4 bases and J dropped 2 bases, with 8 bases sitting between them. Germline V gene sequence: CDR1 SGHTA, CDR2 FQGNSA. The CDR3 DNA sequence: TGTGCCAGCAGCTCAGGGTCCAACACCGGGGAGCTGTTTTTT. Amino acids: CASSSGSNTGELFF.

The rearrangement links TRBV5-1 to TRBJ2-2, with 7 bases identical to TRBD2. This CDR3 contains 17 residues. After removal of 0 bases from V and 7 bases from J, the junction contained 12 bases not matched to a gene. CDR1 is SGHRS and CDR2 is YFSETQ in the germline V gene. CDR3: CASSLARGPGGIGELFF. The CDR3 DNA is TGCGCCAGCAGCTTGGCCAGAGGGCCGGGAGGCATCGGGGAGCTGTTTTTT.

The chain is built from TRBV19 and TRBJ2-7, with TRBD2 identical over 13 bases. CDR3 length equals 15 residues. Germline V CDR1 and CDR2: LNHDA, SQIVND (reference sequence). Trimming at V came to 9 bases and at J to 4 bases, leaving 9 bases not matched to a gene. CDR3 coding DNA: TGTGCCAGCAAAAAAGGACTAGCGGGAGAATACGAGCAGTACTTC. Its protein is CASKKGLAGEYEQYF. The full variable domain, completed using reference TRBV19 and TRBJ2-7, is DGGITQSPKYLFRKEGQNVTLSCEQNLNHDAMYWYRQDPGQGLRLIYYSQIVNDFQKGDIAEGYSVSREKKESFPLTVTSAQKNPTAFYLCASKKGLAGEYEQYFGPGTRLTVT.

DNA for the CDR3: TGTGCCAGCAGTGAAAGGGCCAGTCGCTACACCTTC. It yields the protein CASSERASRYTF. The rearrangement uses TRBV2 and TRBJ1-2, with D unresolved. V lost 2 bases and J lost 9, with 10 bases in between. This CDR3 contains 12 residues. Germline assignment: CDR1 SNHLY and CDR2 FYNNEI.

The chain couples TRBV30 to TRBJ2-1; D remains unclear. The V end was cut by 0 bases, the J end by 0 bases, with 12 bases between. The V gene's germline CDR1 is GTSNPN and CDR2 SVGIG (reference sequence). The CDR3 totals 16 residues. CDR3 in amino acids: CAWSVHRVSSYNEQFF. The DNA for the CDR3 is TGTGCCTGGAGTGTACATCGGGTGAGCTCCTACAATGAGCAGTTCTTC.

The rearrangement uses TRBV9 and TRBJ1-1; D remains ambiguous. V was pared by 4 bases and J by 0 bases, with 10 bases between. The germline CDR1 and CDR2 sequences are SGDLS and YYNGEE. The CDR3 spans 14 residues. DNA of the CDR3: TGTGCCAGCAGCACCGTTGATTTGAACACTGAAGCTTTCTTT. It encodes CASSTVDLNTEAFF.

The CDR3 reads CASSYSIISGVFETQYF. The CDR3 DNA sequence: TGTGCCAGCAGTTACTCGATCATTAGCGGGGTTTTCGAGACCCAGTACTTC. The chain is built from TRBV6-2 or TRBV6-3 and TRBJ2-5, with TRBD2 matching over 8 bases. V dropped 0 bases and J dropped 5; count of bases not matched to a gene: 11. The CDR3 has 17 amino acids. Germline assignment: CDR1 MNHEY and CDR2 SVGEGT.

V is TRBV3-1 (or the pseudogene TRBV3-2) and J is TRBJ1-4; D remains unclear. The V gene lost 1 base and the J gene lost 10 bases, with 13 bases spanning the gap. This CDR3 region has 14 residues. From germline, CDR1 is LGHDT and CDR2 YNNKEL (reference sequence). The chain's CDR3 is CASSQVRGKGKLFF. CDR3 bases: TGTGCCAGCAGCCAAGTAAGAGGGAAGGGAAAACTGTTTTTT.

The V and J genes are TRBV20-1 and TRBJ1-1; D unresolved. The CDR3 has 11 residues. Germline loops: CDR1 DFQATT, CDR2 SNEGSKA (reference sequence). Trimming stripped 4 bases from V and 8 bases from J, with 11 bases between. Here the CDR3 DNA reads TGCAGTGCTAACGAGGAGGGAGAAGCTTTCTTT. It encodes CSANEEGEAFF.

The chain uses TRBV10-3 and TRBJ2-3; 7 bases align to TRBD1. J gave up 4 bases and V 0 bases, and 7 bases lay outside the gene matches. Germline V lookup: CDR1 ENHRY, CDR2 SYGVKD. This CDR3 is 16 amino acids long. The CDR3 region has the DNA TGTGCCATCAGTGAGTCAGGAGACAGGGCGGCAGATACGCAGTATTTT. It is translated as CAISESGDRAADTQYF.

This clone was observed a single time. The V call is TRBV5-4, the J call TRBJ1-1; D perhaps matches TRBD1 (5 bases). The V end was cut by 4 bases, the J end by 7 bases, with 17 bases between. The CDR3 sequence is 14 residues long. Germline loops: CDR1 SGHNT, CDR2 YYREEE (reference sequence). Here the CDR3 reads CASSPGGRGHEAFF. The CDR3 region has the DNA TGTGCCAGCAGCCCCGGAGGGAGAGGACATGAAGCTTTCTTT.

This clone has more than one count but fewer than ten. The gene calls are TRBV2 and TRBJ1-6, with TRBD1 matching 8 bases. Germline values: CDR1 SNHLY, CDR2 FYNNEI. CDR3 length: 20 residues. The V segment lost 1 base and the J segment 0 bases; nucleotides outside the gene matches: 11. The CDR3 DNA reads TGTGCCAGCAGTGAAGTCGGACAGGGATCCATGAGCTCCTATAATTCACCCCTCCACTTT. It translates to CASSEVGQGSMSSYNSPLHF.